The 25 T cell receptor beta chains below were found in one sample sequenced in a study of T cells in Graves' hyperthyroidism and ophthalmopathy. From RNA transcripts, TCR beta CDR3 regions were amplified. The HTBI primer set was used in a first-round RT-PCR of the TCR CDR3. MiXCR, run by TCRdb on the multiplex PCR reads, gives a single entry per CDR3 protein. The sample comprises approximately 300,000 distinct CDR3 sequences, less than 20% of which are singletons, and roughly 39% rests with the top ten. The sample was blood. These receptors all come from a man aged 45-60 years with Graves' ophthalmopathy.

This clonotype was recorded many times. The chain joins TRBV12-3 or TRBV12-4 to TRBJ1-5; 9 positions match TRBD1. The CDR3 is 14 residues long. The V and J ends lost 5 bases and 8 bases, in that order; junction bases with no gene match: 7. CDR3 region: CASSLQGAVKPQHF. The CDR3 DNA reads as TGTGCCAGCAGTCTACAGGGGGCGGTCAAGCCCCAGCATTTT.

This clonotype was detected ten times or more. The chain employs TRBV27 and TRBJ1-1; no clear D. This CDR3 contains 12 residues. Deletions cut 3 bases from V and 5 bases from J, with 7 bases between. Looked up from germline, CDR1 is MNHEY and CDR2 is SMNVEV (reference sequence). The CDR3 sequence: CASSFSGTEAFF. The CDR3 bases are TGTGCCAGCAGTTTTTCTGGGACTGAAGCTTTCTTT.

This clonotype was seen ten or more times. The CDR3, as DNA: TGCAGTGCGCAAATCGTGATTGCTGAAGCTTTCTTT. This gives the protein CSAQIVIAEAFF. The chain uses TRBV20-1 and TRBJ1-1, with unresolved D. The V gene lost 6 bases and the J gene lost 6 bases, with 14 bases spanning the gap. CDR3 size: 12 residues. Germline V gene data show CDR1 as DFQATT and CDR2 as SNEGSKA (reference sequence).

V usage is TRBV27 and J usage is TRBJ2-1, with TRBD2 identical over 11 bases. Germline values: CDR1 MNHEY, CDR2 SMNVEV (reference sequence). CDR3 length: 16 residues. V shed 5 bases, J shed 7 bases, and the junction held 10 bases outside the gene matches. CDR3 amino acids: CASSPTSGSGLNEQFF. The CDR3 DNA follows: TGTGCCAGCAGTCCAACTAGCGGGAGTGGGTTGAATGAGCAGTTCTTC.

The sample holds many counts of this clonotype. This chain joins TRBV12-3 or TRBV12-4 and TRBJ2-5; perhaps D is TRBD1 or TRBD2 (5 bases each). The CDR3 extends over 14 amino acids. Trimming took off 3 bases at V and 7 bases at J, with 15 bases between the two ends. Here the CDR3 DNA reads TGTGCCAGCAGTTTCGTCCGGGCTGGGGGGACCCAGTACTTC. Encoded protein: CASSFVRAGGTQYF.

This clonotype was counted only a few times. CDR3 bases: TGCGCCAGCAGCTTGGTAGGTGAGCGGGAGAAGAGCACAGATACGCAGTATTTT. Protein sequence: CASSLVGEREKSTDTQYF. This chain links TRBV5-1 with TRBJ2-3, with 8 bases fitting TRBD2. The germline CDR1 and CDR2 sequences are SGHRS and YFSETQ. This CDR3 has 18 amino acids. Trimming removed 0 bases from V and 0 bases from J; junction bases left unmatched: 9.

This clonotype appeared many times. The CDR3 coding sequence is TGCGCCAGCAGCAGGAGCGGGAGCTACACAGATACGCAGTATTTT. As protein: CASSRSGSYTDTQYF. This rearrangement joins TRBV5-1 to TRBJ2-3; 8 positions match TRBD2. The J segment lost 2 bases and the V segment lost 4 bases, leaving 6 bases of the junction unmatched. Germline CDR1 is SGHRS and CDR2 is YFSETQ. The CDR3 has 15 residues.

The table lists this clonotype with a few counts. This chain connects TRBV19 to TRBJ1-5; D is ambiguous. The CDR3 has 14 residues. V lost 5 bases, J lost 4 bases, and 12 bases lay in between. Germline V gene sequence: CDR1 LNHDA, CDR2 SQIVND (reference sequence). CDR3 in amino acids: CASSARTANQPQHF. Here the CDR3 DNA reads TGTGCCAGTAGTGCCCGAACAGCTAATCAGCCCCAGCATTTT.

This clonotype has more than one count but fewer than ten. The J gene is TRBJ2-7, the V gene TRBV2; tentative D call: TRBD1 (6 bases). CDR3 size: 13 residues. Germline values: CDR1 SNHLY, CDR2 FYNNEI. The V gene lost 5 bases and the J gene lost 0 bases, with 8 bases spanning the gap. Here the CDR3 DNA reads TGTGCCAGCAGTATGGACAGCTCCTACGAGCAGTACTTC. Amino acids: CASSMDSSYEQYF.

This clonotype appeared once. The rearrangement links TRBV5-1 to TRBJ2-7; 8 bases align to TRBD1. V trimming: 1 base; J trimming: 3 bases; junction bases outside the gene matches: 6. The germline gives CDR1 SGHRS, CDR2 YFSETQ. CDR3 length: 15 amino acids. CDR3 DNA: TGCGCCAGCAGCTTGTCCGGGACAGGAATCTACGAGCAGTACTTC. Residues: CASSLSGTGIYEQYF.

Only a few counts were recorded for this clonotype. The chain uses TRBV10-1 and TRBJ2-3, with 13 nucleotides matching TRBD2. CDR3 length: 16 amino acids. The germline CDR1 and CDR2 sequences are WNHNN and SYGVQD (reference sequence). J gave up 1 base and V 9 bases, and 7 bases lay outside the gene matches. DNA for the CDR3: TGCGCCAGGGGACTAGCGGGGCAGGGCGGCACAGATACGCAGTATTTT. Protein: CARGLAGQGGTDTQYF.

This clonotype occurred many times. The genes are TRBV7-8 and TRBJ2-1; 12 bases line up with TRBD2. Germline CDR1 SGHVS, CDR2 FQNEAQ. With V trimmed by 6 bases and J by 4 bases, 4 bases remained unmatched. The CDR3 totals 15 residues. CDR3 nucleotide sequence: TGTGCCAGCAGTAGGGGGACTAGCGGGTACAATGAGCAGTTCTTC. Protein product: CASSRGTSGYNEQFF.

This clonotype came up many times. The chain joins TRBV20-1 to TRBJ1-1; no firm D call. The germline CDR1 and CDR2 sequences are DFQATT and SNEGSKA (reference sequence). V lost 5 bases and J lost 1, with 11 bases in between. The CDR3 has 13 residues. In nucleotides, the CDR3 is TGCAGTGCTCCCTGGCCCGCGAACACTGAAGCTTTCTTT. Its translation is CSAPWPANTEAFF.

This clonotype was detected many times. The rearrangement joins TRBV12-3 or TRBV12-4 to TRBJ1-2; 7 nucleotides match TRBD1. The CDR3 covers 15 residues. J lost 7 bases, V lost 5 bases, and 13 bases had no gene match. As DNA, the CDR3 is TGTGCCAGCAGTCCCTTTACAGGGGAGCGAATTGGCTACACCTTC. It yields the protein CASSPFTGERIGYTF.

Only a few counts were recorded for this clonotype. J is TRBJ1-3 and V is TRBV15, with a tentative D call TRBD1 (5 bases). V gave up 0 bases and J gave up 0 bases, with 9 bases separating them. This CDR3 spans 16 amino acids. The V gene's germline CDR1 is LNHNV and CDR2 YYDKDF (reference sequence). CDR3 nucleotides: TGTGCCACCAGCAGAGAGGGGGGGATCTCTGGAAACACCATATATTTT. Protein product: CATSREGGISGNTIYF.

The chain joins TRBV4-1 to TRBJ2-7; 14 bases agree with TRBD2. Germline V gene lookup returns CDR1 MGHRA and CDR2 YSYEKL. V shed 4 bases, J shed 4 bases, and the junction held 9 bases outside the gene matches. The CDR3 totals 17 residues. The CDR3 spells CASSLGTSGRGGYEQYF. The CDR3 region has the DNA TGCGCCAGCAGCCTCGGGACTAGCGGGAGAGGTGGTTACGAGCAGTACTTC.

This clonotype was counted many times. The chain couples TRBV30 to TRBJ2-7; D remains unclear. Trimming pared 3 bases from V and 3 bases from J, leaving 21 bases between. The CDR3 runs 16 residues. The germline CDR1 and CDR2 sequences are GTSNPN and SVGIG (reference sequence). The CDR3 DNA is TGTGCCTGGAGCTCGGAATGGGCACTCCGGGTCTACGAGCAGTACTTC. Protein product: CAWSSEWALRVYEQYF.

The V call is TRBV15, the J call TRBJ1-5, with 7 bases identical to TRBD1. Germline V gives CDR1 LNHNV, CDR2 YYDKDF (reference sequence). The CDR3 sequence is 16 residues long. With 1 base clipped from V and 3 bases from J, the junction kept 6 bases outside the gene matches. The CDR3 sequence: CATSRGQGGNNQPQHF. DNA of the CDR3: TGTGCCACCAGCAGAGGACAGGGAGGTAACAATCAGCCCCAGCATTTT.

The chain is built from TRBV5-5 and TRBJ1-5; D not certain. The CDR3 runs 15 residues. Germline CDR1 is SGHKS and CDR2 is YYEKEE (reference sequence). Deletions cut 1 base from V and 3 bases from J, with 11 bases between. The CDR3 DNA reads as TGTGCCAGCAGCTTGAATACGCTCCACAATCAGCCCCAGCATTTT. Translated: CASSLNTLHNQPQHF.

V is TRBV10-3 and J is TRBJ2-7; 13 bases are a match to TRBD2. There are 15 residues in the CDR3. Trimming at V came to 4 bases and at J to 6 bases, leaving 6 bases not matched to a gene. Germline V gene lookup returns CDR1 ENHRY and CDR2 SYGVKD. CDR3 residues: CAISGTSGRAREQYF. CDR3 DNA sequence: TGTGCCATCAGTGGAACTAGCGGGAGGGCTCGCGAGCAGTACTTC.

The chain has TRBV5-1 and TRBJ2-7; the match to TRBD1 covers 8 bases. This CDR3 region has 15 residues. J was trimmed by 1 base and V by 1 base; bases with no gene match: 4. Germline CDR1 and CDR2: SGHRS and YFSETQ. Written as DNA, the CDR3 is TGCGCCAGCAGCTTGAGGACAGGGACTTCCTACGAGCAGTACTTC. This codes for CASSLRTGTSYEQYF.

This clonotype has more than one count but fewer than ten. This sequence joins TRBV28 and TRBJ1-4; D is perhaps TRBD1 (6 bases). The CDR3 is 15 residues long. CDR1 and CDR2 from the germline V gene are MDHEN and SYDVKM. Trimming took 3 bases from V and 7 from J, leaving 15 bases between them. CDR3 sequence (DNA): TGTGCCAGCAGTTTGGAGGACAGAATTACTGAAAAACTGTTTTTT. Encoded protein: CASSLEDRITEKLFF. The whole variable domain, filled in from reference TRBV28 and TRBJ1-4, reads DVKVTQSSRYLVKRTGEKVFLECVQDMDHENMFWYRQDPGLGLRLIYFSYDVKMKEKGDIPEGYSVSREKKERFSLILESASTNQTSMYLCASSLEDRITEKLFFGSGTQLSVL.

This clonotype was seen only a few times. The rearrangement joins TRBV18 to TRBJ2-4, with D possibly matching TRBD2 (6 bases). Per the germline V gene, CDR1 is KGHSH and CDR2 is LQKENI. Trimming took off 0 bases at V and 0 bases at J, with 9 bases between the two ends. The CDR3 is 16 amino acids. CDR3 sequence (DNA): TGTGCCAGCTCACCACCGGAGGGTACAGCCAAAAACATTCAGTACTTC. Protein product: CASSPPEGTAKNIQYF.

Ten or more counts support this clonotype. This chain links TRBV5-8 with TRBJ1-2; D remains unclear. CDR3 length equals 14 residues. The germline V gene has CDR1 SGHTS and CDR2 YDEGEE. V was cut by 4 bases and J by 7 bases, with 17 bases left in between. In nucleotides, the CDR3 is TGTGCCAGCAGCCTGACGTTAGGCTCCGGTGGCTACACCTTC. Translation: CASSLTLGSGGYTF.

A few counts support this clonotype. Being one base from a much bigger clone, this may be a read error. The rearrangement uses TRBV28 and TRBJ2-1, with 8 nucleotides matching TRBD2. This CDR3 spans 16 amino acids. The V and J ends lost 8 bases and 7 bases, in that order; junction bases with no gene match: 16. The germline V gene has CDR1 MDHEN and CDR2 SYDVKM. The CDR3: CASLSPGLVGGNEQFF. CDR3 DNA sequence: TGTGCCAGCCTTTCGCCGGGACTAGTGGGAGGGAATGAGCAGTTCTTC.